This entry lists 16 T cell receptor beta chains sequenced from one sample in a study of CD8+ T cells in alopecia areata. In each case, RNA was isolated and then reverse transcribed into cDNA as the sequencing template. Clones were sequenced by immunoSEQ multiplex PCR, and TCRdb holds only the in-frame ones, with some missing. The repertoire includes about 180,000 clones, about 63% of them detected once, and 1.5% to 2% sits in the top ten. The specimen was CD4+ T cells sorted from blood, collected at week 0. Receptors originate from a human donor with alopecia areata.

The rearrangement joins TRBV4-1 to TRBJ2-3, with 7 positions matching TRBD2. The germline V gene has CDR1 MGHRA and CDR2 YSYEKL. Trimming cost V 4 bases and J 4 bases; bases outside gene matches: 11. The CDR3 is 16 residues long. CDR3 in amino acids: CASSPGLVLTADTQYF. CDR3 nucleotides: TGCGCCAGCAGCCCCGGACTAGTCCTCACAGCAGATACGCAGTATTTT.

V and J are TRBV30 and TRBJ2-2; possibly TRBD1 or TRBD2 for D (5 bases each). V gave up 7 bases and J gave up 5 bases, with 14 bases separating them. The germline CDR1 and CDR2 sequences are GTSNPN and SVGIG (reference sequence). This CDR3 region has 13 residues. The CDR3 bases are TGTGCCTTGCTTCCGGGGCCAACCGGGGAGCTGTTTTTT. Its protein product is CALLPGPTGELFF.

CDR3 residues: CSVAGTVTDTQYF. The DNA of the CDR3 is TGCAGCGTTGCCGGGACAGTCACAGATACGCAGTATTTT. The chain couples TRBV29-1 to TRBJ2-3; 7 bases fit TRBD1. J was trimmed by 2 bases and V by 4 bases; bases with no gene match: 3. Germline assignment: CDR1 SQVTM and CDR2 ANQGSEA. The CDR3 covers 13 residues.

This clone has a handful of counts. The chain is built from TRBV4-3 and TRBJ2-7; D ambiguous. CDR1 is LGHNA, CDR2 YSLEER, per germline. V lost 1 base and J lost 8, with 15 bases in between. The CDR3 loop spans 14 amino acids. The CDR3 is CASSQALGPGQQYF. CDR3 coding DNA: TGCGCCAGCAGCCAAGCTTTGGGCCCTGGGCAGCAGTACTTC.

The rearrangement uses TRBV7-2 and TRBJ2-7; TRBD1 agrees at 10 bases. The CDR3 loop spans 15 amino acids. V was pared by 4 bases and J by 12 bases, with 15 bases of the junction left unmatched. The V gene's germline CDR1 is SGHTA and CDR2 FQGNSA. DNA for the CDR3: TGTGCCAGCAGCTACCGGAGACAGGGGGCAAATGAGGTGTACTTC. Protein sequence: CASSYRRQGANEVYF.

This sequence joins TRBV11-3 and TRBJ2-6; no clear D gene. The CDR3 length is 14 residues. The V gene lost 1 base and the J gene lost 2 bases, with 3 bases spanning the gap. From germline, CDR1 is SGHNT and CDR2 YENEEA. CDR3 in amino acids: CASSLGAGANVLTF. CDR3 DNA sequence: TGTGCCAGCAGCTTAGGAGCTGGGGCCAACGTCCTGACTTTC.

V usage is TRBV30 and J usage is TRBJ1-1, with no clear D. CDR1 is GTSNPN and CDR2 is SVGIG in the germline V gene (reference sequence). The CDR3 has 14 amino acids. V shed 5 bases and J shed 6 bases, with 19 bases lying between them. CDR3 bases: TGTGCCTGGTATCGGCCGTGGGGAGCATCTGAAGCTTTCTTT. This translates into CAWYRPWGASEAFF.

This clone occurred once. The chain recombines TRBV15 with TRBJ2-7, with D possibly TRBD1 on 5 matching bases. V lost 0 bases and J lost 7, with 22 bases in between. CDR3 length: 17 residues. Germline CDR1 LNHNV, CDR2 YYDKDF (reference sequence). Here the CDR3 DNA reads TGTGCCACCAGCAGAGATAAGTCTCTTGAGGCAGGGCGAGAGCAGTACTTC. This gives the protein CATSRDKSLEAGREQYF.

This chain joins TRBV28 and TRBJ2-1; D gene ambiguous. This CDR3 contains 11 residues. V dropped 7 bases and J dropped 6 bases, with 7 bases sitting between them. CDR1 and CDR2 from the germline V gene are MDHEN and SYDVKM. CDR3 coding DNA: TGTGCCAGCATTTCCCGCAATGAGCAGTTCTTC. Translation gives CASISRNEQFF.

This clone was observed a few times. The genes are TRBV14 and TRBJ1-6; unclear D gene. V shed 0 bases and J shed 7 bases, with 10 bases lying between them. This CDR3 comprises 15 residues. Per the germline V gene, CDR1 is SGHDN and CDR2 is FVKESK. Here the CDR3 DNA reads TGTGCCAGCAGCCAAGATCTTTTGGGGAATTCACCCCTCCACTTT. Translated, it gives CASSQDLLGNSPLHF.

This clone came up a few times. The chain combines TRBV15 with TRBJ1-6, with 10 bases identical to TRBD1. This CDR3 comprises 15 residues. Germline V gives CDR1 LNHNV, CDR2 YYDKDF (reference sequence). V trimming: 4 bases; J trimming: 13 bases; junction bases outside the gene matches: 10. The CDR3 sequence is CATSTRGQGIRPLHF. CDR3 in DNA: TGTGCCACCAGCACGCGGGGACAGGGGATTAGGCCCCTCCACTTT.

The rearrangement uses TRBV5-6 and TRBJ2-5; D is unresolved. V was cut by 0 bases and J by 7 bases, with 16 bases left in between. This CDR3 has 15 amino acids. Germline assignment: CDR1 SGHDT and CDR2 YYEEEE. This chain's CDR3 is CASSLESGRLPTQYF. The CDR3 coding sequence is TGTGCCAGCAGCTTGGAGTCTGGCCGGTTACCGACCCAGTACTTC.

This chain links TRBV11-2 with TRBJ1-1; D not certain. Germline V gene sequence: CDR1 SGHAT, CDR2 FQNNGV. Trimming removed 8 bases at V and 0 bases at J, with 4 bases between. The CDR3 length is 11 residues. The CDR3 sequence: CASGMNTEAFF. The CDR3 DNA follows: TGTGCCAGCGGCATGAACACTGAAGCTTTCTTT.

This chain connects TRBV6-6 to TRBJ2-3, with D uncertain. CDR3 size: 12 residues. Per the germline V gene, CDR1 is MNHNY and CDR2 is SVGAGI (reference sequence). With 4 bases removed from V and 4 bases from J, the gap between germline ends came to 6 bases. The CDR3 sequence is CASSSSPDTQYF. CDR3 DNA: TGTGCCAGCAGTTCCTCTCCAGATACGCAGTATTTT.

The V call is TRBV4-1, the J call TRBJ2-5, with 7 positions matching TRBD1. J was trimmed by 1 base and V by 1 base; bases with no gene match: 6. The germline CDR1 and CDR2 sequences are MGHRA and YSYEKL. This CDR3 contains 16 residues. The CDR3 loop reads CASSQGDSGFQETQYF. The CDR3, as DNA: TGCGCCAGCAGCCAAGGGGACAGCGGCTTCCAAGAGACCCAGTACTTC.

This clone has just a few counts. V is TRBV7-9 and J is TRBJ1-2, with D maybe TRBD1 (5 bases). Trimming stripped 5 bases from V and 0 bases from J, with 22 bases between. Germline V lookup: CDR1 SEHNR, CDR2 FQNEAQ (reference sequence). The CDR3 has 18 residues. The CDR3 nucleotides are TGTGCCAGCAGCCCATTGGGCCAGGGAATCCGAGCTAACTATGGCTACACCTTC. Its translation is CASSPLGQGIRANYGYTF.